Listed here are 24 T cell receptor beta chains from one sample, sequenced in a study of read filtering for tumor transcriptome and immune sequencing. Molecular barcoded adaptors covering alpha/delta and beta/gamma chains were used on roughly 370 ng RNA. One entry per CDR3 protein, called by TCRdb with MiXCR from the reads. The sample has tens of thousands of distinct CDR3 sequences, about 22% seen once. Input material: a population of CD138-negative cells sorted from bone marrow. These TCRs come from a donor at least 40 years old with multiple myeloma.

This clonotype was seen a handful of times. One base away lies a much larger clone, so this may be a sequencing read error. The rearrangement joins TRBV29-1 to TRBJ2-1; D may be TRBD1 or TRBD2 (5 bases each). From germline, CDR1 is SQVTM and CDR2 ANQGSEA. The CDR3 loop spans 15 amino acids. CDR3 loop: CSFGDGHSSYNEQSF. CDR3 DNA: TGCAGCTTCGGGGACGGGCACAGCTCCTACAATGAGCAGTCCTTC.

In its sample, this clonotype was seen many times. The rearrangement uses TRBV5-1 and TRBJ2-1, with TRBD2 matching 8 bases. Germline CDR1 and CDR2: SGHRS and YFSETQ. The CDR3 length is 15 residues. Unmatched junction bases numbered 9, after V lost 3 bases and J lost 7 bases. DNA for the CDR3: TGCGCCAGCAGCTCTAACCCGGGGGGGGGAAATGAGCAGTTCTTC. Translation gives CASSSNPGGGNEQFF.

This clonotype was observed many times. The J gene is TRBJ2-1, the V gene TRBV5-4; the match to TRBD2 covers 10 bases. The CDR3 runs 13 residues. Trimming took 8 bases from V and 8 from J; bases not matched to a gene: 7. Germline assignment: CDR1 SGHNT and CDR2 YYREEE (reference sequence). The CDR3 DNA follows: TGTGCCAGTCGGAGCGGGGGGGCCTATGAGCAGTTCTTC. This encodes CASRSGGAYEQFF.

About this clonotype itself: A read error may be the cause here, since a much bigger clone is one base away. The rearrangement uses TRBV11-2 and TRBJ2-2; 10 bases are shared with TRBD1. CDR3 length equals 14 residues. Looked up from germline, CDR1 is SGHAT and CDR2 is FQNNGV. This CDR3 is CASSSTGGTGELSF. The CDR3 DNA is TGTGCCAGCAGTTCGACAGGGGGCACCGGGGAGCTGTCTTTT.

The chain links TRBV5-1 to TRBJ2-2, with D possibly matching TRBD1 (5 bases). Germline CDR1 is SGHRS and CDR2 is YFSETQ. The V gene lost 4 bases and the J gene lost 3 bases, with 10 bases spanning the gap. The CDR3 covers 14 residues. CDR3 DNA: TGCGCCAGCAGCCCGACAGAATACACCGGGGAGCTGTTTTTT. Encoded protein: CASSPTEYTGELFF.

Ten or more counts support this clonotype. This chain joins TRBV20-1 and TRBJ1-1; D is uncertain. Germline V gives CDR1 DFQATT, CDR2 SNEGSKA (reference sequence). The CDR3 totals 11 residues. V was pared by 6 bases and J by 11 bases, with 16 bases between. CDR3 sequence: CSAPKSYTAFF. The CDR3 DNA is TGCAGTGCCCCCAAATCCTATACGGCTTTCTTT.

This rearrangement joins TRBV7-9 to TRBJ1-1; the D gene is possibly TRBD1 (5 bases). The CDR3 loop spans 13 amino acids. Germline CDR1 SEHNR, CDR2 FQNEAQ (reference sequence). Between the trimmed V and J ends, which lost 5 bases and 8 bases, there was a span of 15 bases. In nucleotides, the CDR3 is TGTGCCAGCAGCCTCGCGCGGGGCTCGGAAGCTTTCTTT. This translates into CASSLARGSEAFF.

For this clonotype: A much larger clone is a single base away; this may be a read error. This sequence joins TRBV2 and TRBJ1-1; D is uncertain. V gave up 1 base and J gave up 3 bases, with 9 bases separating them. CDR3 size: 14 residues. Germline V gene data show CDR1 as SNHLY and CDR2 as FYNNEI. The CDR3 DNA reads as TGTGCCAGCAGTGAAGAGAGGGAGGACACTGAAGCTTTCTTT. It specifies CASSEEREDTEAFF.

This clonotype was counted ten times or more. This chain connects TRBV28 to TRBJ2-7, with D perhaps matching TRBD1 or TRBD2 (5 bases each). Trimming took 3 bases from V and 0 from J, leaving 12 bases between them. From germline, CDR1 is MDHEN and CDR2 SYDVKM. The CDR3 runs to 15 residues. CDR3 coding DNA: TGTGCCAGCAGTTTCCCGGGGCCCCTCTCCTACGAGCAGTACTTC. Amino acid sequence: CASSFPGPLSYEQYF.

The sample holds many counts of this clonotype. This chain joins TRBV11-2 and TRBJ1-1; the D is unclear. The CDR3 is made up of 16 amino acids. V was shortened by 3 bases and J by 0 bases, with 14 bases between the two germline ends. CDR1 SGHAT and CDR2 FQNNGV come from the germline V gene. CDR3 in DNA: TGTGCCAGCAGCTTTAATAAGAAGTGGTTGAACACTGAAGCTTTCTTT. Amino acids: CASSFNKKWLNTEAFF.

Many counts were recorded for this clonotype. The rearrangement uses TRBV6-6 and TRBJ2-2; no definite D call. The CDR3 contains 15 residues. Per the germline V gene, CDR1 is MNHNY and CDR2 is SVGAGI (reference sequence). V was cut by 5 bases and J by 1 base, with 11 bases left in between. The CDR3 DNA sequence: TGTGCCAGCAGTGACCATATTTGGAACACCGGGGAGCTGTTTTTT. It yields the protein CASSDHIWNTGELFF.

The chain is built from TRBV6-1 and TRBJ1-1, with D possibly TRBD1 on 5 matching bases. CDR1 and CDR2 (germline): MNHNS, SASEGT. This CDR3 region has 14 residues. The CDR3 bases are TGTGACACCGGGCAGGGACCGATGAACACTGAAGCTTTCTTT. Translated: CDTGQGPMNTEAFF.

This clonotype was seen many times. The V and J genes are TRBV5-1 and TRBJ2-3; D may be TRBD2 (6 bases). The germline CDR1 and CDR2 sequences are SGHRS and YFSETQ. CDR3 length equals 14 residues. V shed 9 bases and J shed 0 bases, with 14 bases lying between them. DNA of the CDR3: TGCGCCACCCGGGACTTTACTAGCACAGATACGCAGTATTTT. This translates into CATRDFTSTDTQYF. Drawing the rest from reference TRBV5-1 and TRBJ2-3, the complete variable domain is KAGVTQTPRYLIKTRGQQVTLSCSPISGHRSVSWYQQTPGQGLQFLFEYFSETQRNKGNFPGRFSGRQFSNSRSEMNVSTLELGDSALYLCATRDFTSTDTQYFGPGTRLTVL.

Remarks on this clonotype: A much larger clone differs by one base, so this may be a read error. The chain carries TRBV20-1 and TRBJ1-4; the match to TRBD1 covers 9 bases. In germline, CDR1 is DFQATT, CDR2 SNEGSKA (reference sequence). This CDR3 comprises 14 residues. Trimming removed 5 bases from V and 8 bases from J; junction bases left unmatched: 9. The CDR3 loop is CSAVGTGLGEKLFF. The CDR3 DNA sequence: TGCAGTGCTGTCGGGACAGGGCTTGGGGAAAAACTGTTTTTT.

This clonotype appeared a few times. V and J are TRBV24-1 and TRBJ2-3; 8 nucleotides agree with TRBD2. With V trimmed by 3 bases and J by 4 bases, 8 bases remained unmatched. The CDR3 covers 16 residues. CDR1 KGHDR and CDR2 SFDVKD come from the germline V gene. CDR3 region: CATSDRGSGAPDTQYF. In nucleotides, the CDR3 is TGTGCCACCAGTGATCGAGGTAGCGGGGCCCCAGATACGCAGTATTTT.

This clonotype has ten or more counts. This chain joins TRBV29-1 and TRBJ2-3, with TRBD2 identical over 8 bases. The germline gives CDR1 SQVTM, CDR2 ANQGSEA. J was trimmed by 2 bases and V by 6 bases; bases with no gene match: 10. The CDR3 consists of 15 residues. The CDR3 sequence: CSVWASGLLTDTQYF. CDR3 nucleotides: TGCAGCGTGTGGGCTAGCGGGCTCCTCACAGATACGCAGTATTTT.

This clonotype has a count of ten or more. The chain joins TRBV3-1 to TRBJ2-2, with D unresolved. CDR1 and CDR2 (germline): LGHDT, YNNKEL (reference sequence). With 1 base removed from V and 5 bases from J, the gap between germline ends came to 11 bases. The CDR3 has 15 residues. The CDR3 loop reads CASSQAAARTGELFF. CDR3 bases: TGTGCCAGCAGCCAAGCTGCTGCCAGGACCGGGGAGCTGTTTTTT.

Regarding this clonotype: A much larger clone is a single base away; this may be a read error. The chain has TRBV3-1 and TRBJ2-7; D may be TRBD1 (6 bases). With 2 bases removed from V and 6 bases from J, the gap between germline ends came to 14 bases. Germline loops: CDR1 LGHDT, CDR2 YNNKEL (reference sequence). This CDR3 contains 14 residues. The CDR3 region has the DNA TGTGCCAGCAGCCAATCAGGGGATGGCTTCGAGCAGTACTTC. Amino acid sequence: CASSQSGDGFEQYF.

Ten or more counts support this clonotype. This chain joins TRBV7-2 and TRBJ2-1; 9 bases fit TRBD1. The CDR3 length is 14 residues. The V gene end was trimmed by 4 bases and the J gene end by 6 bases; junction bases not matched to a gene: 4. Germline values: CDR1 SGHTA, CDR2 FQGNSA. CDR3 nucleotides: TGTGCCAGCAGCTCCGGGACAGGGACCAATGAGCAGTTCTTC. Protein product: CASSSGTGTNEQFF.

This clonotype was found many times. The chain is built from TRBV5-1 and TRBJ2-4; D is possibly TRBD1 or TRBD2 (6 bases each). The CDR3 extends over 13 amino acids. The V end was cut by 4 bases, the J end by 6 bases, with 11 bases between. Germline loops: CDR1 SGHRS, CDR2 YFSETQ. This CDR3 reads CASSPGGRNIQYF. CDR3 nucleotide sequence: TGCGCCAGCAGCCCCGGGGGCCGAAACATTCAGTACTTC.

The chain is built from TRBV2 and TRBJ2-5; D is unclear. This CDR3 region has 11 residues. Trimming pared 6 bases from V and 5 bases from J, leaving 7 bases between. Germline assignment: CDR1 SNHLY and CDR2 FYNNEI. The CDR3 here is CASRRTETQYF. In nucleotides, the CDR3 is TGTGCCAGCAGGCGAACGGAGACCCAGTACTTC.

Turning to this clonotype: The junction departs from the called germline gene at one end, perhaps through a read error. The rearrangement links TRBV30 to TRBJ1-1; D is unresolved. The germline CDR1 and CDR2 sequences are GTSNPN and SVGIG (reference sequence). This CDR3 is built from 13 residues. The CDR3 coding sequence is TGTGCCTGGAGTTTGAGCAGAAACACTGAAGCTTCCTTT. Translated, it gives CAWSLSRNTEASF.

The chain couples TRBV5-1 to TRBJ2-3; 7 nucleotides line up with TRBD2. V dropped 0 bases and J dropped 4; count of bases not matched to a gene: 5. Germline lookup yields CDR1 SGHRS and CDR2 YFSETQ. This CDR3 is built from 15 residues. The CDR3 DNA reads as TGCGCCAGCAGCTTGGTGCGGGGGAGAGCAGATACGCAGTATTTT. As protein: CASSLVRGRADTQYF.

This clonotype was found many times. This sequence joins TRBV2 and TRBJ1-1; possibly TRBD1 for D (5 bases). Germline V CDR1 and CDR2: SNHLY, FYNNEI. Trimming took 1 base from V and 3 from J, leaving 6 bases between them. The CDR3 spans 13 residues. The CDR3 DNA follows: TGTGCCAGCAGTGAAGAGGGGTACACTGAAGCTTTCTTT. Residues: CASSEEGYTEAFF.